This TCR beta chain is from a study of blood T cells in healthy people across ages. Study conclusions and caveats: The authors considered diversity estimates from one million T cells to be underestimates. TCR beta diversity was tightly associated with the proportion of naive T cells.

This clonotype has just one count. Its antigen is not identified. Germline trimming cut 4 bases from V and 11 bases from J; bases unmatched to any gene: 11. Germline V lookup: CDR1 MNHNY, CDR2 SVGAGI (reference sequence). This CDR3 has 15 residues. Sample-barcoded 5' priming and a J-beta primer mix drove a second PCR of 7 to 11 cycles. TCRdb passed the 5' RACE reads through MiXCR, listing each CDR3 protein once. The sample includes about 690,000 distinct CDR3 sequences, less than 45% of them seen just once. The clonotype comes from an elderly man in good health. Material: blood. The V call is TRBV6-6, the J call TRBJ2-5; 12 bases are a match to TRBD1. CDR3 nucleotides: TGTGCCAGCAGTTCGGCCGGGACAGGGGGCATGGGGCAGTACTTC. Its protein is CASSSAGTGGMGQYF.